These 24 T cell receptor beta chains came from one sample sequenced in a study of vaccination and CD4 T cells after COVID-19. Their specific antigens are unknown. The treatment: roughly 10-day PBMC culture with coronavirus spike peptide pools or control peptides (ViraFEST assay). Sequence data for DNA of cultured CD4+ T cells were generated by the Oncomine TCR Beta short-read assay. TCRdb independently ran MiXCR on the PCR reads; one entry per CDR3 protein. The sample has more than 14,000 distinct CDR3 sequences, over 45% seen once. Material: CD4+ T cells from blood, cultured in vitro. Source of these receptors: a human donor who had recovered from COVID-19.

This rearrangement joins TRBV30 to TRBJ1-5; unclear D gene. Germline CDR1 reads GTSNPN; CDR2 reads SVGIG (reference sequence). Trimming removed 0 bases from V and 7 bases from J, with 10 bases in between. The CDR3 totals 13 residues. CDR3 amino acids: CAWSVRARQPQHF. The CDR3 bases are TGTGCCTGGAGTGTACGGGCCAGGCAGCCCCAGCATTTT.

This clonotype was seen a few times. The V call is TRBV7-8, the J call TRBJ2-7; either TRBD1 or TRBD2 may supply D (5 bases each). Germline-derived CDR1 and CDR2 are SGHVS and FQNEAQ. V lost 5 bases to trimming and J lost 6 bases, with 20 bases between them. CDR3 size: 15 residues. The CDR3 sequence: CASSNSGTDMGEQYF. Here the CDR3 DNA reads TGTGCCAGCAGCAACTCCGGGACGGATATGGGCGAGCAGTACTTC.

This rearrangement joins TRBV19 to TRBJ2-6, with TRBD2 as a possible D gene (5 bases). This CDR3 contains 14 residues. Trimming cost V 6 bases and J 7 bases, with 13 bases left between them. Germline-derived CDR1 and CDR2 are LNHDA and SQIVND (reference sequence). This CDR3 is CASRADWRANVLTF. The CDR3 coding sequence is TGTGCCAGTAGGGCGGACTGGCGAGCCAACGTCCTGACTTTC.

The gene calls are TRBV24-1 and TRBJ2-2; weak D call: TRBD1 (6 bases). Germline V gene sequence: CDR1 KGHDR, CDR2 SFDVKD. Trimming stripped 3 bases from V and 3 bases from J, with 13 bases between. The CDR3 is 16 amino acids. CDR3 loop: CATSDMRTAYTGELFF. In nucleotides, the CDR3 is TGTGCCACCAGTGATATGCGGACAGCTTACACCGGGGAGCTGTTTTTT.

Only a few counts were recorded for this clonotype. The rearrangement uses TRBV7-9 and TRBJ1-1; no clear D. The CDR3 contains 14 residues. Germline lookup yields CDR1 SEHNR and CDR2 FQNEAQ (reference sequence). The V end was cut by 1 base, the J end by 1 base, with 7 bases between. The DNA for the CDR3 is TGTGCCAGCAGCTTAGGGACTGAGAACACTGAAGCTTTCTTT. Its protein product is CASSLGTENTEAFF.

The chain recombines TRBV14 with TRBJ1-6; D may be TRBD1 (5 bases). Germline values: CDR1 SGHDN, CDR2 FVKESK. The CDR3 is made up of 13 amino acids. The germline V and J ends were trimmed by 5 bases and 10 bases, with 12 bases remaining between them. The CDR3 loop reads CASSTVGGSPLHF. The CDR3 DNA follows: TGTGCCAGCAGCACCGTGGGGGGGTCACCCCTCCACTTT.

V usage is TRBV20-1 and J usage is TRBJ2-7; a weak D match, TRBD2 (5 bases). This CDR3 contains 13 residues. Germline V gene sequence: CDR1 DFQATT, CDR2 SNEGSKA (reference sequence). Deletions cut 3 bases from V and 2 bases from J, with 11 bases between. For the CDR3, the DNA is TGCAGTGCTAGGGGCCTAGCCGCCTACGAGCAGTACTTC. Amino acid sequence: CSARGLAAYEQYF.

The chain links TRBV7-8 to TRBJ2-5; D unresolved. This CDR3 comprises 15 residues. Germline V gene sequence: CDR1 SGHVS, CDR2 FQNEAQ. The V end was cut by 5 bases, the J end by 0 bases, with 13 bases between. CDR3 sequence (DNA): TGTGCCAGCAGCGAAAGGTCCAGGAACCAAGAGACCCAGTACTTC. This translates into CASSERSRNQETQYF.

CDR3 in amino acids: CASNDRWDEKLFF. CDR3 in DNA: TGTGCCAGCAATGACAGGTGGGATGAAAAACTGTTTTTT. The chain recombines TRBV6-2 or TRBV6-3 with TRBJ1-4, with D maybe TRBD1 (6 bases). The germline gives CDR1 MNHEY, CDR2 SVGEGT. V lost 7 bases to trimming and J lost 6 bases, with 12 bases between them. The CDR3 loop spans 13 amino acids.

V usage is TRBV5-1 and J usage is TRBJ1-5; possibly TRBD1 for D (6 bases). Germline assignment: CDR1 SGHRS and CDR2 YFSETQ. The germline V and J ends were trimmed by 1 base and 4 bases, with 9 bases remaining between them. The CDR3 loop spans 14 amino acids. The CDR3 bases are TGCGCCAGCAGCTTGTTAGGGGGAAATCAGCCCCAGCATTTT. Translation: CASSLLGGNQPQHF.

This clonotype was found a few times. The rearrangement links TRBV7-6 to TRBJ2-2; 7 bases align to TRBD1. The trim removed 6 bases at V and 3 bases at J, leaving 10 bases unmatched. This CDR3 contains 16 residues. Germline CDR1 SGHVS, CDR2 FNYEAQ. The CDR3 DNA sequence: TGTGCCAGCAGTCGAAATGACAGGGATCACACCGGGGAGCTGTTTTTT. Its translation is CASSRNDRDHTGELFF. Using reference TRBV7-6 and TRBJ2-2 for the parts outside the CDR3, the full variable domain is GAGVSQSPRYKVTKRGQDVALRCDPISGHVSLYWYRQALGQGPEFLTYFNYEAQQDKSGLPNDRFSAERPEGSISTLTIQRTEQRDSAMYRCASSRNDRDHTGELFFGEGSRLTVL.

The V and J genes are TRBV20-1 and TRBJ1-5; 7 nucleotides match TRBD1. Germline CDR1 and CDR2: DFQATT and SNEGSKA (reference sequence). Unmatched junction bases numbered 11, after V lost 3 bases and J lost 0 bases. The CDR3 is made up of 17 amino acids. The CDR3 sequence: CSARDRRGSLSNQPQHF. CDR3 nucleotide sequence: TGCAGTGCTAGGGACAGGCGGGGCAGCCTTAGCAATCAGCCCCAGCATTTT.

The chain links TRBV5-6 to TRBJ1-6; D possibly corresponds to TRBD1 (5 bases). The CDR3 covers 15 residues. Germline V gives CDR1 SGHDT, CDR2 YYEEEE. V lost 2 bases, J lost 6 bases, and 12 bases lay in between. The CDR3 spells CASSLLSRGNSPLHF. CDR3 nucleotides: TGTGCCAGCAGCTTACTCTCTAGGGGTAATTCACCCCTCCACTTT.

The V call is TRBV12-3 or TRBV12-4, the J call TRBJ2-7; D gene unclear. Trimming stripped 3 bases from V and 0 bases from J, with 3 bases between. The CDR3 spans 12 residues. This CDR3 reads CASSFISYEQYF. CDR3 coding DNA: TGTGCCAGCAGTTTTATCTCCTACGAGCAGTACTTC.

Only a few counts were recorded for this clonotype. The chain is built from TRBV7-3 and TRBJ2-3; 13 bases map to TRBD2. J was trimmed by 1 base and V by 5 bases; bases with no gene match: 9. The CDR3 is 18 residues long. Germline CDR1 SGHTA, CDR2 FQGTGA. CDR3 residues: CASSPGLAGAGGTDTQYF. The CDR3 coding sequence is TGTGCCAGCAGCCCCGGACTAGCGGGGGCGGGGGGCACAGATACGCAGTATTTT.

The CDR3 bases are TGTGCCAGCAGCTTAGAGGTGGTGAACACTGAAGCTTTCTTT. This encodes CASSLEVVNTEAFF. The chain uses TRBV11-2 and TRBJ1-1; D remains ambiguous. CDR3 length: 14 amino acids. V lost 0 bases to trimming and J lost 0 bases, with 5 bases between them. Germline V gives CDR1 SGHAT, CDR2 FQNNGV. The entire variable domain, with the rest obtained from reference TRBV11-2 and TRBJ1-1, is as follows: EAGVAQSPRYKIIEKRQSVAFWCNPISGHATLYWYQQILGQGPKLLIQFQNNGVVDDSQLPKDRFSAERLKGVDSTLKIQPAKLEDSAVYLCASSLEVVNTEAFFGQGTRLTVV.

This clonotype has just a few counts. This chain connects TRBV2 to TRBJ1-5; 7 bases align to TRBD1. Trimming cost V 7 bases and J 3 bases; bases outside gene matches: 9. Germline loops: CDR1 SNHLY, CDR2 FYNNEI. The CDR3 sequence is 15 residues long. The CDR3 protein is CASKGQAISNQPQHF. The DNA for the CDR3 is TGTGCCAGCAAAGGACAGGCGATTTCCAATCAGCCCCAGCATTTT.

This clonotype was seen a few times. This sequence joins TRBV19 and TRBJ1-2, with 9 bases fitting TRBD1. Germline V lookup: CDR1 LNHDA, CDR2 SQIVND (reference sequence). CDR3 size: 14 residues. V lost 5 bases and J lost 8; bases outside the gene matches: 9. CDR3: CASSHIGQGNGYTF. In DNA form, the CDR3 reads TGTGCCAGTAGTCATATCGGACAGGGGAACGGCTACACCTTC.

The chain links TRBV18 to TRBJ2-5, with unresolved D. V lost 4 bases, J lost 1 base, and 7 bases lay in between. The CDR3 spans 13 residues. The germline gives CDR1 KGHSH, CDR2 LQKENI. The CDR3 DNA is TGTGCCAGCTCACAGAGTTCCCAAGAGACCCAGTACTTC. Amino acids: CASSQSSQETQYF.

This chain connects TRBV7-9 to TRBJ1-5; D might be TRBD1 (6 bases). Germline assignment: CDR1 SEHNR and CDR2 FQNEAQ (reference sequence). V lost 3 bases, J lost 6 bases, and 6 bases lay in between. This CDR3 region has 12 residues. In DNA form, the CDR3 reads TGTGCCAGCAGCTTGGGGGCTCAGCCCCAGCATTTT. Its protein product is CASSLGAQPQHF.

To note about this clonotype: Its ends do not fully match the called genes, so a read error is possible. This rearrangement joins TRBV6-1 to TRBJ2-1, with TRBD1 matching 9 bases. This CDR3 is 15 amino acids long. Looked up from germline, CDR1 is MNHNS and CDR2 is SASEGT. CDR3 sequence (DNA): TGTGCCAGCAGGGACCGGGACAGGGTATCCAATGGGCAGTTCTTC. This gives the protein CASRDRDRVSNGQFF.

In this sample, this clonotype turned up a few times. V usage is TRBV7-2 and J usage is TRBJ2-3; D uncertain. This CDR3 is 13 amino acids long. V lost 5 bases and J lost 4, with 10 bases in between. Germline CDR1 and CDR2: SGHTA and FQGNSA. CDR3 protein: CASSRSMADTQYF. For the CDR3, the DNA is TGTGCCAGCAGCCGCTCAATGGCAGATACGCAGTATTTT. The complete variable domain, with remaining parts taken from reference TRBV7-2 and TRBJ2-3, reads GAGVSQSPSNKVTEKGKDVELRCDPISGHTALYWYRQSLGQGLEFLIYFQGNSAPDKSGLPSDRFSAERTGGSVSTLTIQRTQQEDSAVYLCASSRSMADTQYFGPGTRLTVL.

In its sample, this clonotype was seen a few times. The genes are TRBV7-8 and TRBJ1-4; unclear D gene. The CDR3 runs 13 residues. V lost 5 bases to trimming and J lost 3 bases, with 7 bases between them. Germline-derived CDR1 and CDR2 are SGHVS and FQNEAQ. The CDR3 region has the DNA TGTGCCAGCAGCCCTCGCCCTAATGAAAAACTGTTTTTT. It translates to CASSPRPNEKLFF.

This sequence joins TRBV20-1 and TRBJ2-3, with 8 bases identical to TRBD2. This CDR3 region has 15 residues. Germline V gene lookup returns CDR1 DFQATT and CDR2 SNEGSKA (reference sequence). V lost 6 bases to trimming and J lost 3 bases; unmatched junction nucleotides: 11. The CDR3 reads CSAQTGLEVTDTQYF. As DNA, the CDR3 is TGCAGTGCACAGACGGGACTAGAAGTAACAGATACGCAGTATTTT.